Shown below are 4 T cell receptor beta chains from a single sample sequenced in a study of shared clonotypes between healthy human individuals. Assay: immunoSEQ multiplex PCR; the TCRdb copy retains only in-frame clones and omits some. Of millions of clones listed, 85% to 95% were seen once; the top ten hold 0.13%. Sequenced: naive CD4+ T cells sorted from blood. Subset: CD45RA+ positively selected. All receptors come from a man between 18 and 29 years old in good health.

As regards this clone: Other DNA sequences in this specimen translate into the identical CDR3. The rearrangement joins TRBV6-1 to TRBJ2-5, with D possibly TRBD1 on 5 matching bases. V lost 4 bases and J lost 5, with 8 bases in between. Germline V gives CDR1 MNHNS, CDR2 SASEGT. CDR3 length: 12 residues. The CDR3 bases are TGTGCCAGCAGTGTCAGGGTGGAGACCCAGTACTTC. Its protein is CASSVRVETQYF.

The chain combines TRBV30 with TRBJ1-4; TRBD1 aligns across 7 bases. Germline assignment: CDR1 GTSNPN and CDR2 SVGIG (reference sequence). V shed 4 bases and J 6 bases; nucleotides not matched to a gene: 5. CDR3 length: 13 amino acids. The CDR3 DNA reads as TGTGCCTGGACAGGGGGTACGCATGAAAAACTGTTTTTT. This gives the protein CAWTGGTHEKLFF.

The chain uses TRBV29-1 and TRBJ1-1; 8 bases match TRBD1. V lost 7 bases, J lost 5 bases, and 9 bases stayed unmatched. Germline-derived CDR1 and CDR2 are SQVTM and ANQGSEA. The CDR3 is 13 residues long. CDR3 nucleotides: TGCAGCGCTGGACAGGGTGGGAGTACTGAAGCTTTCTTT. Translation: CSAGQGGSTEAFF.

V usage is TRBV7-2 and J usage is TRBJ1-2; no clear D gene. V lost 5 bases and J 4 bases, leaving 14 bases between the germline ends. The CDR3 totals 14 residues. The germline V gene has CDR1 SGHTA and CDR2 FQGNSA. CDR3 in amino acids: CASSLSSGSYGYTF. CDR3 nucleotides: TGTGCCAGCAGCCTAAGTTCGGGGAGCTATGGCTACACCTTC.